These 29 T cell receptor beta chains share one sample of origin, sequenced in a study of T cell repertoires in cytomegalovirus infection. What these receptors recognize is not known. One entry per CDR3 protein results from TCRdb running MiXCR on the reads. The repertoire consists of roughly 990,000 distinct CDR3 sequences, with around 32% occurring once and the leading ten covering over 13%. The input for sequencing was cultured CD8+ T cells from PBMCs, taken from culture after CMV antigen stimulation. The receptors originated from a human donor in good health (CMV status not recorded). Some clones in this sample may be carry-over from other donors' samples.

This clonotype was seen a single time. V and J are TRBV5-6 and TRBJ1-2; D is ambiguous. In germline, CDR1 is SGHDT, CDR2 YYEEEE. The CDR3 covers 16 residues. Trimming cost V 0 bases and J 6 bases, with 18 bases left between them. The CDR3 DNA is TGTGCCAGCAGCTTGGAATTGTGGAGGCGATCGGATGGCTACACCTTC. It translates to CASSLELWRRSDGYTF.

This clonotype was found a few times. The rearrangement links TRBV29-1 to TRBJ1-4; tentative D call: TRBD1 (6 bases). Germline V gene sequence: CDR1 SQVTM, CDR2 ANQGSEA. The CDR3 spans 15 residues. Trimming left V 1 base short and J 7 bases short, with 16 bases between. CDR3 in amino acids: CSVEAPGGLGEKLFF. The DNA of the CDR3 is TGCAGCGTTGAAGCGCCCGGGGGCTTGGGTGAAAAACTGTTTTTT.

The table lists this clonotype with many counts. The chain recombines TRBV7-8 with TRBJ1-2; D is possibly TRBD1 (6 bases). The CDR3 has 15 residues. Trimming pared 1 base from V and 0 bases from J, leaving 9 bases between. Per germline, CDR1 SGHVS and CDR2 FQNEAQ. The CDR3 DNA sequence: TGTGCCAGCAGCTTAGTTCGGGACACTAACTATGGCTACACCTTC. It encodes CASSLVRDTNYGYTF.

This clonotype was counted a few times. The chain is built from TRBV6-1 and TRBJ2-7; D possibly corresponds to TRBD2 (5 bases). Germline CDR1 reads MNHNS; CDR2 reads SASEGT. The V end was cut by 7 bases, the J end by 1 base, with 14 bases between. CDR3 length equals 14 residues. The CDR3 loop is CASTGELSSYEQYF. The CDR3 DNA sequence: TGTGCCAGCACCGGGGAGCTTTCGTCCTACGAGCAGTACTTC.

The genes are TRBV12-3 or TRBV12-4 and TRBJ2-1, with TRBD2 as a possible D gene (7 bases). The CDR3 loop spans 14 amino acids. Here the CDR3 reads CAVRGWEGYNEQFF. Here the CDR3 DNA reads TGTGCAGTCAGGGGATGGGAGGGGTACAATGAGCAGTTCTTC.

This clonotype turned up a few times. The chain employs TRBV28 and TRBJ2-1; 11 bases agree with TRBD1. This CDR3 has 17 amino acids. CDR1 is MDHEN, CDR2 SYDVKM, per germline. J lost 9 bases, V lost 6 bases, and 16 bases had no gene match. The CDR3 sequence: CASRYAYRDRGESEQFF. DNA for the CDR3: TGTGCCAGCAGATATGCCTACCGGGACAGGGGGGAAAGTGAGCAGTTCTTC.

J is TRBJ2-1 and V is TRBV6-8; TRBD2 agrees at 8 bases. Trimming at V came to 2 bases and at J to 1 base, leaving 7 bases not matched to a gene. The germline V gene encodes CDR1 MNHGY and CDR2 SAAAGT. The CDR3 is made up of 17 amino acids. This chain's CDR3 is CASSYPSGGGSYNEQFF. CDR3 DNA sequence: TGTGCCAGCAGTTACCCAAGCGGGGGAGGATCCTACAATGAGCAGTTCTTC.

This clonotype appeared a few times. The chain couples TRBV19 to TRBJ1-1; D is undetermined. The CDR3 length is 15 residues. Germline values: CDR1 LNHDA, CDR2 SQIVND (reference sequence). Trimming took off 6 bases at V and 3 bases at J, with 17 bases between the two ends. The CDR3 is CASRFMRERDTEAFF. The CDR3 DNA is TGTGCCAGTAGGTTTATGAGGGAACGGGACACTGAAGCTTTCTTT.

V and J are TRBV27 and TRBJ2-4; D is possibly TRBD1 or TRBD2 (6 bases each). CDR3 length: 17 residues. The germline CDR1 and CDR2 sequences are MNHEY and SMNVEV (reference sequence). V was shortened by 2 bases and J by 1 base, with 15 bases between the two germline ends. The CDR3 protein is CASSLRGDIGAKNIQYF. Written as DNA, the CDR3 is TGTGCCAGCAGTTTAAGGGGGGACATAGGGGCCAAAAACATTCAGTACTTC.

V usage is TRBV19 and J usage is TRBJ2-2; TRBD1 aligns across 11 bases. With 7 bases clipped from V and 3 bases from J, the junction kept 10 bases outside the gene matches. The CDR3 loop spans 17 amino acids. Germline lookup yields CDR1 LNHDA and CDR2 SQIVND (reference sequence). CDR3: CASTPRDRGIHTGELFF. The DNA of the CDR3 is TGTGCCAGTACTCCCCGGGACAGGGGGATTCACACCGGGGAGCTGTTTTTT.

This clonotype was counted a few times. V gene TRBV25-1 combines with J gene TRBJ1-5; D remains unclear. The length of the CDR3 is 13 residues. The ends were cut back, 2 bases at V and 5 bases at J, with 7 bases in the middle. Germline V gives CDR1 MGHDK, CDR2 SYGVNS. CDR3: CASSEVADQPQHF. The CDR3 region has the DNA TGTGCCAGCAGTGAAGTGGCTGATCAGCCCCAGCATTTT.

The chain links TRBV11-2 to TRBJ2-1; the D is unclear. V dropped 7 bases and J dropped 5 bases, with 15 bases sitting between them. CDR1 is SGHAT and CDR2 is FQNNGV in the germline V gene. The CDR3 sequence is 14 residues long. The CDR3, as DNA: TGTGCCAGCACCTCCCGGAGAAACCACAATGAGCAGTTCTTC. Amino acids: CASTSRRNHNEQFF. Supplemented by reference TRBV11-2 and TRBJ2-1, the full variable domain reads EAGVAQSPRYKIIEKRQSVAFWCNPISGHATLYWYQQILGQGPKLLIQFQNNGVVDDSQLPKDRFSAERLKGVDSTLKIQPAKLEDSAVYLCASTSRRNHNEQFFGPGTRLTVL.

The V call is TRBV19, the J call TRBJ1-5; D gene ambiguous. This CDR3 region has 16 residues. Germline V gene lookup returns CDR1 LNHDA and CDR2 SQIVND (reference sequence). Trimming cost V 3 bases and J 4 bases, with 16 bases left between them. The CDR3 loop reads CASSIQALAVNQPQHF. CDR3 bases: TGTGCCAGTAGTATTCAGGCCCTAGCCGTGAATCAGCCCCAGCATTTT. The entire variable domain, with the rest obtained from reference TRBV19 and TRBJ1-5, is as follows: DGGITQSPKYLFRKEGQNVTLSCEQNLNHDAMYWYRQDPGQGLRLIYYSQIVNDFQKGDIAEGYSVSREKKESFPLTVTSAQKNPTAFYLCASSIQALAVNQPQHFGDGTRLSIL.

In its sample, this clonotype was seen a few times. The chain employs TRBV6-5 and TRBJ1-1; 8 bases match TRBD1. The germline gives CDR1 MNHEY, CDR2 SVGAGI. After removal of 6 bases from V and 0 bases from J, the junction contained 12 bases not matched to a gene. The CDR3 totals 17 residues. CDR3 coding DNA: TGTGCCAGCAGCAGACAGGGGACAACGCTAATGAACACTGAAGCTTTCTTT. Translation gives CASSRQGTTLMNTEAFF.

In this sample, this clonotype turned up a few times. V gene TRBV9 combines with J gene TRBJ2-2; 8 nucleotides line up with TRBD1. J gave up 0 bases and V 4 bases, and 8 bases lay outside the gene matches. The CDR3 totals 17 residues. The V gene's germline CDR1 is SGDLS and CDR2 YYNGEE. The CDR3 sequence is CASSHRGQGPNTGELFF. The CDR3 DNA reads as TGTGCCAGCAGCCACCGAGGACAGGGACCGAACACCGGGGAGCTGTTTTTT. Full variable domain (outside the CDR3, taken from reference TRBV9 and TRBJ2-2): DSGVTQTPKHLITATGQRVTLRCSPRSGDLSVYWYQQSLDQGLQFLIQYYNGEERAKGNILERFSAQQFPDLHSELNLSSLELGDSALYFCASSHRGQGPNTGELFFGEGSRLTVL.

The CDR3 sequence: CASSLVGGRVDEQYF. CDR3 coding DNA: TGCGCCAGCAGCTTGGTTGGGGGTCGGGTCGACGAGCAGTACTTC. The rearrangement links TRBV5-1 to TRBJ2-7; D could derive from TRBD1 or TRBD2 (5 bases each). Between the trimmed V and J ends, which lost 0 bases and 5 bases, there was a span of 15 bases. Germline V gene sequence: CDR1 SGHRS, CDR2 YFSETQ. The CDR3 extends over 15 amino acids.

CDR3 in amino acids: CASSPTPAGELFF. The CDR3 coding sequence is TGTGCCAGCAGCCCTACCCCAGCCGGGGAGCTGTTTTTT. The chain is built from TRBV5-5 and TRBJ2-2, with D unresolved. V dropped 4 bases and J dropped 6 bases, with 10 bases sitting between them. The length of the CDR3 is 13 residues. Per germline, CDR1 SGHKS and CDR2 YYEKEE (reference sequence).

This clonotype was seen only a few times. V and J are TRBV7-6 and TRBJ2-3; D might be TRBD1 or TRBD2, each matching 6 bases. Trimming shortened V by 3 bases and J by 7 bases, and 20 bases separated the two germline ends. CDR1 and CDR2 from the germline V gene are SGHVS and FNYEAQ. This CDR3 is built from 16 residues. The CDR3 DNA reads TGTGCCAGCAGCTTCCTTATGTGGGGGGCTGAAAATACGCAGTATTTT. Its protein product is CASSFLMWGAENTQYF.

The CDR3 bases are TGCAGTGCTCGGGACAGGGGGTCCGGGGCCAACGTCCTGACTTTC. It codes for CSARDRGSGANVLTF. This rearrangement joins TRBV20-1 to TRBJ2-6, with 11 nucleotides matching TRBD1. V dropped 5 bases and J dropped 4; count of bases not matched to a gene: 4. Germline-derived CDR1 and CDR2 are DFQATT and SNEGSKA (reference sequence). This CDR3 contains 15 residues.

The J gene is TRBJ1-2, the V gene TRBV7-8, with D perhaps matching TRBD1 (6 bases). The CDR3 runs to 14 residues. Between the trimmed V and J ends, which lost 1 base and 6 bases, there was a span of 12 bases. Germline CDR1 and CDR2: SGHVS and FQNEAQ. The CDR3 loop reads CASSLVVTGDGYTF. CDR3 nucleotide sequence: TGTGCCAGCAGCTTAGTCGTGACAGGAGATGGCTACACCTTC. The whole variable domain, filled in from reference TRBV7-8 and TRBJ1-2, reads GAGVSQSPRYKVAKRGQDVALRCDPISGHVSLFWYQQALGQGPEFLTYFQNEAQLDKSGLPSDRFFAERPEGSVSTLKIQRTQQEDSAVYLCASSLVVTGDGYTFGSGTRLTVV.

The chain recombines TRBV27 with TRBJ1-5, with TRBD1 identical over 8 bases. The CDR3 length is 14 residues. Trimming at V came to 7 bases and at J to 2 bases, leaving 4 bases not matched to a gene. In germline, CDR1 is MNHEY, CDR2 SMNVEV (reference sequence). The CDR3 DNA is TGTGCCAGCACCACGACAGGGGGCAATCAGCCCCAGCATTTT. Protein product: CASTTTGGNQPQHF.

As concerns this clonotype: A read error may account for a junction end that differs from germline. The CDR3 sequence is CVSGASRSSYNEQFF. CDR3 DNA: TGTGTCAGCGGAGCCTCCAGGAGCTCCTACAATGAGCAGTTCTTC. The chain combines TRBV12-3 or TRBV12-4 with TRBJ2-1, with D tentatively TRBD2 (5 bases). The CDR3 is 15 amino acids.

The V gene is TRBV27, the J gene TRBJ2-1; weak D call: TRBD1 (5 bases). This CDR3 has 12 residues. Trimming cost V 8 bases and J 6 bases, with 11 bases left between them. Germline V gene data show CDR1 as MNHEY and CDR2 as SMNVEV (reference sequence). The CDR3 nucleotides are TGTGCCAGCCGGTGGGGCGGCAATGAGCAGTTCTTC. Translation: CASRWGGNEQFF.

At least ten counts were recorded for this clonotype. This chain links TRBV7-2 with TRBJ2-1, with 10 bases aligning to TRBD2. The CDR3 is 13 residues long. Germline values: CDR1 SGHTA, CDR2 FQGNSA. With V trimmed by 6 bases and J by 8 bases, 4 bases remained unmatched. In DNA form, the CDR3 reads TGTGCCAGCAGAGCGGGGGGGACGGATGAGCAGTTCTTC. This codes for CASRAGGTDEQFF. Based on the CDR3 plus reference TRBV7-2 and TRBJ2-1, the full variable domain is GAGVSQSPSNKVTEKGKDVELRCDPISGHTALYWYRQSLGQGLEFLIYFQGNSAPDKSGLPSDRFSAERTGGSVSTLTIQRTQQEDSAVYLCASRAGGTDEQFFGPGTRLTVL.

V usage is TRBV19 and J usage is TRBJ1-1, with 9 bases identical to TRBD1. The CDR3 is 15 residues long. V dropped 5 bases and J dropped 6; count of bases not matched to a gene: 10. Looked up from germline, CDR1 is LNHDA and CDR2 is SQIVND (reference sequence). The CDR3 loop reads CASSSGTGLISEAFF. The CDR3 DNA sequence: TGTGCCAGTAGTTCCGGGACAGGGCTGATTTCTGAAGCTTTCTTT.

This chain connects TRBV6-5 to TRBJ2-1; 10 bases map to TRBD2. J gave up 2 bases and V 5 bases, and 9 bases lay outside the gene matches. The CDR3 sequence is 17 residues long. From germline, CDR1 is MNHEY and CDR2 SVGAGI. Written as DNA, the CDR3 is TGTGCCAGCAGTACCGGAGGGAGCGGGGGGGCCTACAATGAGCAGTTCTTC. Translation: CASSTGGSGGAYNEQFF.

Notes on this clonotype: One base away lies a much larger clone, so this may be a sequencing read error. This CDR3 is CASSFWANTEAFF. In nucleotides, the CDR3 is TGTGCCAGCAGCTTTTGGGCGAACACTGAAGCTTTCTTT. The chain couples TRBV7-9 to TRBJ1-1; no firm D call. Germline V gene lookup returns CDR1 SEHNR and CDR2 FQNEAQ (reference sequence). The CDR3 runs to 13 residues. Trimming left V 3 bases short and J 1 base short, with 6 bases between.

CDR3 residues: CASSTPWGSGGYEKLFF. For the CDR3, the DNA is TGTGCCAGCAGCACCCCCTGGGGGTCCGGGGGATATGAAAAACTGTTTTTT. The J gene is TRBJ1-4, the V gene TRBV27; TRBD1 might be the D (5 bases). The CDR3 has 17 residues. V was trimmed by 6 bases and J by 6 bases, leaving 23 bases between them. Germline V gives CDR1 MNHEY, CDR2 SMNVEV (reference sequence).

This clonotype was observed a handful of times. The V call is TRBV4-1, the J call TRBJ2-3; D unclear. Trimming cost V 1 base and J 3 bases, with 5 bases left between them. This CDR3 has 13 amino acids. CDR1 is MGHRA, CDR2 YSYEKL, per germline. In DNA form, the CDR3 reads TGCGCCAGCAGCCAAGTCATAACAGATACGCAGTATTTT. Translating it yields CASSQVITDTQYF.